This TCR beta chain was captured in a study of cytomegalovirus exposure and HLA in healthy donors. Background on the study: Early released data comprised around 80 million unique TCRs from HLA-typed donors. Study conclusions and caveats: V- and J-gene trimming in TCR beta was tied to a missense DCLRE1C variant by an analysis performed later. Some V segments (TRBV6-2 and TRBV6-3 among them) were excluded as indistinguishable.

Researchers ran the PCR with 60 Vbeta and 13 Jbeta primers. Authors' data handling: A later analysis counted 80 million or so unique TCR beta chains, 9.5 million to 13 million shared. Libraries were prepared by immunoSEQ multiplex PCR; TCRdb keeps only in-frame clonotypes and omits some of them. V, J and clone size were drawn from that table, and D and trimming were deduced from the DNA. The table shows around 150,000 clones, with 82% occurring only once. About this clone itself: Its matching antigen is unknown.

The V gene's germline CDR1 is MDHEN and CDR2 SYDVKM. The V end was cut by 1 base, the J end by 7 bases, with 10 bases between. This CDR3 has 14 amino acids. The sequencing sample was made of PBMCs. The source is a girl under 18 in good health and CMV-seropositive. The genes are TRBV28 and TRBJ1-4; D is possibly TRBD1 (6 bases). CDR3 region: CASSLSGVGEKLFF. The CDR3 nucleotides read TGTGCCAGCAGTTTATCAGGGGTCGGTGAAAAACTGTTTTTT.